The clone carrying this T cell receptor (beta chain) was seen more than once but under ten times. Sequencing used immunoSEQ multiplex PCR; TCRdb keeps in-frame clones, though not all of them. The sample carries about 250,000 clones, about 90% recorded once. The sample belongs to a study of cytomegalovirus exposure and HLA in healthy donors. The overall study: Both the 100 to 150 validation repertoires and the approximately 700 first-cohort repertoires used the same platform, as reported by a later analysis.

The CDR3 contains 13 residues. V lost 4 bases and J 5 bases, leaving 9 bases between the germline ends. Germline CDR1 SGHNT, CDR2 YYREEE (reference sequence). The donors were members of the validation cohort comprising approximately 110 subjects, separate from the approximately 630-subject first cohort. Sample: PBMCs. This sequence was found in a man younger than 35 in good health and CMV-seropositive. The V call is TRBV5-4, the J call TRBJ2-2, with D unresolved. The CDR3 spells CASSTYRTGELFF. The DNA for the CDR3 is TGTGCCAGCAGCACCTACAGAACCGGGGAGCTGTTTTTT.